These T cell receptor beta chains were read from a single sample in a study of blood T cells in healthy people across ages. TCRdb re-derived calls from the 5' RACE reads in MiXCR, one entry per CDR3 protein. The data hold some 920,000 distinct CDR3 sequences, with 45% to 60% observed a single time. The sample taken for sequencing was blood. Source of these receptors: a woman aged 60-75 years in good health. CDR3s include the opening cysteine and the closing phenylalanine or tryptophan. A D gene is named only where the DNA matches it firmly. Size is omitted from some rows. Given values are once, few, many or a class for expanded clones.

V: TRBV2
J: TRBJ2-7
size: -
D: -
DNA: TGTGCCAGCAGTGAGAGACAGCGGCCTATCGGCGAGCAGTACTTC
CDR3: CASSERQRPIGEQYF

V: TRBV5-1
J: TRBJ2-7
size: few
D: TRBD1
DNA: TGCGCCAGCAGCTTCCTCGGGACAGGGGGCGAGCAGTACTTC
CDR3: CASSFLGTGGEQYF

V: TRBV29-1
J: TRBJ2-7
size: -
D: -
DNA: TGCAGCGTTGGGGCCTCCATACCCTACAATGAGCAGTACTTC
CDR3: CSVGASIPYNEQYF

V: TRBV4-3
J: TRBJ1-2
size: few
D: -
DNA: TGCGCCAGCAGCCAAGTGGACGGGGGTGGCTACACCTTC
CDR3: CASSQVDGGGYTF

V: TRBV19
J: TRBJ2-3
size: -
D: TRBD2
DNA: TGTGCCAGTAAGAGGGCGGGACTAGCCACAGATACGCAGTATTTT
CDR3: CASKRAGLATDTQYF

V: TRBV30
J: TRBJ2-7
size: -
D: -
DNA: TGTGCCTGGAGTGTACTTCTAGGAGCTTACGAGCAGTACTTC
CDR3: CAWSVLLGAYEQYF

V: TRBV28
J: TRBJ1-4
size: -
D: -
DNA: TGTGCCAGCAGTACCCGTAACCCGGCTAATGAAAAACTGTTTTTT
CDR3: CASSTRNPANEKLFF

V: TRBV30
J: TRBJ2-7
size: -
D: TRBD1
DNA: TGTGCCTGGGGCGGGAACCGGGACAGGGGTCACGAGCAGTACTTC
CDR3: CAWGGNRDRGHEQYF

V: TRBV28
J: TRBJ2-5
size: -
D: -
DNA: TGTGCCAGCAGCGGACAGAAACTACGGATGGAGACCCAGTACTTC
CDR3: CASSGQKLRMETQYF

V: TRBV7-2
J: TRBJ2-7
size: few
D: TRBD2
DNA: TGTGCCAGCAGCTTAGATCCGGGACTAGAGTACGAGCAGTACTTC
CDR3: CASSLDPGLEYEQYF

V: TRBV20-1
J: TRBJ2-7
size: -
D: -
DNA: TGCAGTGCTAGAGTAGGCGAATCCCTCTACGAGCAGTACTTC
CDR3: CSARVGESLYEQYF

V: TRBV7-2
J: TRBJ2-4
size: -
D: -
DNA: TGTGCCAGCAGCTTTTCCACAGGGAACATTCAGTACTTC
CDR3: CASSFSTGNIQYF

V: TRBV5-6
J: TRBJ2-7
size: -
D: -
DNA: TGTGCCAGCAGCTTGGGACTGAAGTTCTACGAGCAGTACTTC
CDR3: CASSLGLKFYEQYF

V: TRBV28
J: TRBJ1-5
size: few
D: TRBD1
DNA: TGTGCCAGCCTCGCCGGGACAGTCGATCAGCCCCAGCATTTT
CDR3: CASLAGTVDQPQHF

V: TRBV6-2/TRBV6-3
J: TRBJ2-1
size: few
D: -
DNA: TGTGCCAGCAGCCCCCTCGGCAGGGTCAATGAGCAGTTCTTC
CDR3: CASSPLGRVNEQFF

V: TRBV13
J: TRBJ2-5
size: few
D: TRBD1
DNA: TGTGCCAGCACCCCACGCGGACAGGGGGTTCCAGAGACCCAGTACTTC
CDR3: CASTPRGQGVPETQYF

V: TRBV7-2
J: TRBJ2-2
size: -
D: -
DNA: TGTGCCAGCAGCGGGTGGCCAACGAAGGCCGGGGAGCTGTTTTTT
CDR3: CASSGWPTKAGELFF

V: TRBV24-1
J: TRBJ2-7
size: -
D: -
DNA: TGCGCCACCAGTGATTTCGGGCATCTCGAGAATGAGCAGTACTTC
CDR3: CATSDFGHLENEQYF

V: TRBV29-1
J: TRBJ2-1
size: -
D: TRBD1
DNA: TGCAGCGCGGTAGGACAGGTGATTTACAATGAGCAGTTCTTC
CDR3: CSAVGQVIYNEQFF

V: TRBV28
J: TRBJ1-1
size: -
D: TRBD1
DNA: TGTGCCAGCAGTTTACACAGGGGGAACACTGAAGCTTTCTTT
CDR3: CASSLHRGNTEAFF

V: TRBV12-5
J: TRBJ2-7
size: -
D: TRBD1
DNA: TGTGCTAGTGGTTTAACGACCGGGACAGGGGTCGTCGAGCAGTACTTC
CDR3: CASGLTTGTGVVEQYF

V: TRBV28
J: TRBJ2-7
size: -
D: TRBD1
DNA: TGTGCCAGCAGTTTCCCGAGGACAGGTATTTCCTACGAGCAGTACTTC
CDR3: CASSFPRTGISYEQYF

V: TRBV7-2
J: TRBJ2-1
size: few
D: -
DNA: TGTGCCAGCAGCTTAGGAGGGAGGGGGAGCCACAATGAGCAGTTCTTC
CDR3: CASSLGGRGSHNEQFF

V: TRBV5-1
J: TRBJ2-5
size: -
D: -
DNA: TGCGCCAGCAGCTTGACAGACCCGTCCAACACCCAGTACTTC
CDR3: CASSLTDPSNTQYF